The 8 T cell receptor gamma chains in this list originate from one sample, sequenced in a study of intestinal T cells in coeliac disease. Each case's genomic DNA was extracted from ten approximately 5-µm formalin-fixed paraffin-embedded scrolls. LymphoTrack primers amplified TRG sequences from approximately 0.2 ug of biopsy DNA. TCRdb re-called the multiplex PCR reads through CATT. This repertoire shows some 700 gamma-chain clones, approximately 48% found once; its top ten account for 20% to 30%. Sequenced sample: a duodenal biopsy. Receptors originate from a human donor with celiac disease.

A note on this clone: A read error is possible here, since a much larger clone lies one base away. In the same sample, other DNA sequences code for this CDR3. The chain recombines TRGV8 with TRGJ1 or TRGJ2. The CDR3 contains 13 residues. Germline CDR1 is VENAVY and CDR2 is YDSYNSRV. CDR3 sequence (DNA): TGTGCCACCTGGGATAGGCTCCATTACAAGAAACTCTTT. Protein product: CATWDRLHYKKLF.

This clone rates as large. The chain recombines TRGV9 with TRGJ1 or TRGJ2. The CDR3 is 13 amino acids. The V and J ends lost 1 base and 3 bases, in that order; junction bases with no gene match: 3. CDR1 and CDR2 (germline): GITISATS, ISYDGTV (reference sequence). The CDR3 here is CALWEVIYYKKLF. CDR3 bases: TGTGCCTTGTGGGAGGTTATTTATTATAAGAAACTCTTT.

Worth noting for this clone: For this DNA, TCRdb reports the protein of a much larger clone, which diverges at residue 6, most likely from a read error; the protein presented here is translated directly from the DNA. The chain uses TRGV3 and TRGJP2. The CDR3 consists of 13 residues. The V gene end was trimmed by 3 bases and the J gene end by 11 bases; junction bases not matched to a gene: 9. Germline-derived CDR1 and CDR2 are VTNTFY and YDVSTARD (reference sequence). The CDR3 region is CATWDGRRWIKTF. The CDR3 DNA is TGTGCCACCTGGGACGGGCGAAGATGGATCAAGACGTTT.

This clone was counted a single time. The CDR3, as DNA: TGTGCTGCGTGGGATTCCTCTGCGCCTTATTATAAGAAACTCTTT. Protein sequence: CAAWDSSAPYYKKLF. The chain employs TRGV10 and TRGJ1 or TRGJ2. TRGV10 is labeled an ORF, and its function is uncertain. The CDR3 is 15 residues long. The ends lost 8 bases at V and 3 bases at J; junction bases unmatched: 14.

The chain couples TRGV2 to TRGJP1. Trimming took 8 bases from V and 2 from J; bases not matched to a gene: 11. The CDR3 length is 15 residues. Germline CDR1 is EGSNGY and CDR2 is YDSYNSKV. In DNA form, the CDR3 reads TGTGCCACCTTGGGACGGGACACCACTGGTTGGTTCAAGATATTT. Translated, it gives CATLGRDTTGWFKIF.

This clone was detected once. The V gene is TRGV8, the J gene TRGJP2. CDR3 length: 11 residues. Germline CDR1 VENAVY, CDR2 YDSYNSRV. DNA for the CDR3: TGTGCACCTGGGATGGGGGACATCAAGACGTTT. As protein: CAPGMGDIKTF.

This clone has only a few counts. The chain recombines TRGV10 with TRGJ1 or TRGJ2. TRGV10 belongs to the ORF category, with a function that is uncertain. Trimming cost V 8 bases and J 2 bases; bases outside gene matches: 10. CDR3 length: 14 residues. As DNA, the CDR3 is TGTGCTGCGTGGATCCCCCTATATTATTATAAGAAACTCTTT. Protein sequence: CAAWIPLYYYKKLF.

On this clone: This may arise from a read error, as a much more abundant clone is one base away. The V and J genes are TRGV3 and TRGJ1 or TRGJ2. Germline V gene data show CDR1 as VTNTFY and CDR2 as YDVSTARD (reference sequence). The CDR3 length is 14 residues. Here the CDR3 DNA reads TGTGCCACCTGGGACCGTTTTACTTATTACAAGAAACTCTTT. Amino acids: CATWDRFTYYKKLF.